One sample yielded the 11 T cell receptor beta chains listed below, sequenced in a study of control samples from healthy donors and cancer patients. Method: immunoSEQ multiplex PCR; TCRdb's copy keeps in-frame clones and lacks some. This sample has roughly 130,000 clones, with more than 85% found just once. Material: blood. The source of these receptors is a man younger than 30 in good health.

This chain connects TRBV7-8 to TRBJ2-7; 10 bases are shared with TRBD1. Germline CDR1 SGHVS, CDR2 FQNEAQ. Losses at the gene ends were 5 bases for V and 2 bases for J; bases not matched to a gene: 9. The CDR3 loop spans 16 amino acids. The CDR3 here is CASSLTGTGATYEQYF. CDR3 DNA sequence: TGTGCCAGCAGCCTAACCGGGACAGGGGCAACCTACGAGCAGTACTTC.

V and J are TRBV5-4 and TRBJ2-5; 9 bases line up with TRBD2. V gave up 4 bases and J gave up 3 bases; unmatched junction bases: 4. Germline CDR1 is SGHNT and CDR2 is YYREEE (reference sequence). This CDR3 is 14 amino acids long. CDR3 region: CASSVGLAEETQYF. The DNA for the CDR3 is TGTGCCAGCAGCGTGGGACTAGCAGAAGAGACCCAGTACTTC.

This clone was found once. The rearrangement joins TRBV5-1 to TRBJ1-2, with D maybe TRBD1 (5 bases). The CDR3 totals 14 residues. In germline, CDR1 is SGHRS, CDR2 YFSETQ. V shed 3 bases and J shed 4 bases, with 13 bases lying between them. CDR3 amino acids: CASSSQGTVYGYTF. For the CDR3, the DNA is TGCGCCAGCAGCTCCCAAGGGACGGTCTATGGCTACACCTTC.

The chain joins TRBV27 to TRBJ2-2; 7 bases align to TRBD1. This CDR3 has 16 amino acids. Trimming at V came to 4 bases and at J to 2 bases, leaving 7 bases not matched to a gene. Germline lookup yields CDR1 MNHEY and CDR2 SMNVEV (reference sequence). The CDR3 bases are TGTGCCAGCAGTTCCGGGACAGTCATAAACACCGGGGAGCTGTTTTTT. Translated, it gives CASSSGTVINTGELFF.

The chain employs TRBV4-1 and TRBJ1-4; weak D call: TRBD1 (6 bases). The germline V and J ends were trimmed by 2 bases and 8 bases, with 18 bases remaining between them. Germline values: CDR1 MGHRA, CDR2 YSYEKL. CDR3 length: 16 residues. CDR3: CASSQLGGDSNEKLFF. The CDR3 coding sequence is TGCGCCAGCAGCCAATTAGGGGGGGATTCAAACGAAAAACTGTTTTTT.

The rearrangement joins TRBV19 to TRBJ2-4; D gene ambiguous. Germline-derived CDR1 and CDR2 are LNHDA and SQIVND (reference sequence). The CDR3 has 11 amino acids. Between the trimmed V and J ends, which lost 7 bases and 8 bases, there was a span of 9 bases. The CDR3 sequence is CASTIGDIQYF. CDR3 DNA: TGTGCCAGTACCATTGGAGACATTCAGTACTTC.

The chain is built from TRBV18 and TRBJ1-2, with D possibly TRBD1 on 5 matching bases. The CDR3 contains 15 residues. V lost 2 bases and J lost 3, with 13 bases in between. Looked up from germline, CDR1 is KGHSH and CDR2 is LQKENI. CDR3 region: CASSPGLGVDYGYTF. In DNA form, the CDR3 reads TGTGCCAGCTCACCAGGTTTAGGGGTCGACTATGGCTACACCTTC.

The count of this clone is one. This chain uses TRBV5-6 with TRBJ1-3; possible D gene TRBD1, 6 bases. The germline gives CDR1 SGHDT, CDR2 YYEEEE. Trimming took 1 base from V and 0 from J, leaving 11 bases between them. The CDR3 loop spans 16 amino acids. CDR3 bases: TGTGCCAGCAGCTTGACAGGGAGCAGCTCTGGAAACACCATATATTTT. This sequence encodes CASSLTGSSSGNTIYF.

As concerns this clone: Other nucleotide sequences in the sample specify the same CDR3. The chain couples TRBV7-9 to TRBJ2-1, with D possibly matching TRBD2 (6 bases). The CDR3 contains 14 residues. Germline V gene lookup returns CDR1 SEHNR and CDR2 FQNEAQ (reference sequence). V was shortened by 0 bases and J by 4 bases, with 7 bases between the two germline ends. The CDR3 loop reads CASSLAGTYNEQFF. Written as DNA, the CDR3 is TGTGCCAGCAGCTTAGCGGGGACTTACAATGAGCAGTTCTTC.

The chain joins TRBV3-1 (or the pseudogene TRBV3-2) to TRBJ1-2, with no clear D. Germline V CDR1 and CDR2: LGHDT, YNNKEL (reference sequence). V was clipped by 4 bases and J by 2 bases, with 11 bases between them. The CDR3 consists of 14 residues. CDR3 amino acids: CASSPTSPNYGYTF. In nucleotides, the CDR3 is TGTGCCAGCAGCCCCACCTCACCAAACTATGGCTACACCTTC.

The chain combines TRBV27 with TRBJ1-6; 7 bases fit TRBD1. CDR3 length equals 15 residues. The trim removed 5 bases at V and 7 bases at J, leaving 8 bases unmatched. From germline, CDR1 is MNHEY and CDR2 SMNVEV (reference sequence). Here the CDR3 DNA reads TGTGCCAGCAGTATACAGGGGTCGGGGAATTCACCCCTCCACTTT. Its protein is CASSIQGSGNSPLHF.